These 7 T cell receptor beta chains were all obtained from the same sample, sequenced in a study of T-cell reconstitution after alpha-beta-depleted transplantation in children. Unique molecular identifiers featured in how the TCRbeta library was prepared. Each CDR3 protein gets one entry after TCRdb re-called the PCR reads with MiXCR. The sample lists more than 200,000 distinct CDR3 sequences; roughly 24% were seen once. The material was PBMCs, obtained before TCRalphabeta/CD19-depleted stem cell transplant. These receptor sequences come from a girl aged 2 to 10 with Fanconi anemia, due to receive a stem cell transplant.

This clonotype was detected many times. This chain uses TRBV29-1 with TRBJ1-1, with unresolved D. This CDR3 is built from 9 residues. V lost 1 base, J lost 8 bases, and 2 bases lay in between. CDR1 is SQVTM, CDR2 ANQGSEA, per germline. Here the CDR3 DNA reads TGCAGCGTTGAAGCCGAAGCTTTCTTT. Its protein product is CSVEAEAFF.

The CDR3 region has the DNA TGTGCCAGCAGTTTCGGCCCAAAGAATTCACCCCTCCACTTT. Its translation is CASSFGPKNSPLHF. The chain has TRBV6-5 and TRBJ1-6; D unclear. Trimming removed 4 bases from V and 7 bases from J, with 11 bases in between. The germline V gene encodes CDR1 MNHEY and CDR2 SVGAGI. The CDR3 covers 14 residues.

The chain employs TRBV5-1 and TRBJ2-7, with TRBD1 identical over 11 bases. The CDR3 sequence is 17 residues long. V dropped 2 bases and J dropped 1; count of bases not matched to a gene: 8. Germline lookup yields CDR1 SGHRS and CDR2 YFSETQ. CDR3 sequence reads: CASSLRDRGTHSYEQYF. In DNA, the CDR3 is TGCGCCAGCAGCTTACGGGACAGGGGGACCCATTCCTACGAGCAGTACTTC.

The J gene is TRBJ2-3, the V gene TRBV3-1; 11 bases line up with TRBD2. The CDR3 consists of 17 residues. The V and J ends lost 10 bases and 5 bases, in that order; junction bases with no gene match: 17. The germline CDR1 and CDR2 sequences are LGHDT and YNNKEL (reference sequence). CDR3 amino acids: CATCPQPGTSGKDTQYF. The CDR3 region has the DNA TGTGCCACCTGCCCGCAACCCGGGACTAGCGGTAAAGATACGCAGTATTTT.

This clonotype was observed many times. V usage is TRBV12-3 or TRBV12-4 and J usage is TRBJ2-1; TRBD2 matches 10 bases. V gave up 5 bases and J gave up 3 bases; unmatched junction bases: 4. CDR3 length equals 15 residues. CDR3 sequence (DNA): TGTGCCAGCAGTCGAGCGGGAGGGTACTACAATGAGCAGTTCTTC. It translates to CASSRAGGYYNEQFF.

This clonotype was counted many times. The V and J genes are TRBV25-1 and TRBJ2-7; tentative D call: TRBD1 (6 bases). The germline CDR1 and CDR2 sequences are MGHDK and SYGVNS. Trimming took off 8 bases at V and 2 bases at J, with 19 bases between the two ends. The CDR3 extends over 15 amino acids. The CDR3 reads CASSYTGSGTYEQYF. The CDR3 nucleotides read TGTGCCAGCTCTTATACAGGGTCTGGTACCTACGAGCAGTACTTC.

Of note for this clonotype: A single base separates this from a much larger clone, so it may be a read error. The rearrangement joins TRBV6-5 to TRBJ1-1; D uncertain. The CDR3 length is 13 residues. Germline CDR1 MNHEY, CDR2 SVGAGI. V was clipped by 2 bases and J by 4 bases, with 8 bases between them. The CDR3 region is CASSYQWGTEAFF. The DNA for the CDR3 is TGTGCCAGCAGTTACCAGTGGGGCACTGAAGCTTTCTTT.